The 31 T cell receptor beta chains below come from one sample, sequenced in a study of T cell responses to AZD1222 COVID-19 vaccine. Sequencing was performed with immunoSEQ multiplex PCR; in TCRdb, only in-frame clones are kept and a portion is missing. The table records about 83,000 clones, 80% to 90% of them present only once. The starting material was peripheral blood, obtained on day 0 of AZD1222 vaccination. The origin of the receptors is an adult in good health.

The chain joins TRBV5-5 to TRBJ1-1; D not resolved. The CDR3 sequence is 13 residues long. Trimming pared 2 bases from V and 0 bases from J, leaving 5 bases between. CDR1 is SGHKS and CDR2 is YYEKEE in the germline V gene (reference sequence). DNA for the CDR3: TGTGCCAGCAGCTTCAGTTTGAACACTGAAGCTTTCTTT. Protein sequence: CASSFSLNTEAFF.

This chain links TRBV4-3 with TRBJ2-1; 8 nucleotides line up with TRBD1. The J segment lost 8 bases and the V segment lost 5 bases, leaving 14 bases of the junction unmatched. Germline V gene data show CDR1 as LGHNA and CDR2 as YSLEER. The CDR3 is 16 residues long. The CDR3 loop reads CASSTAPGTGGDEQFF. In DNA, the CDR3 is TGCGCCAGCAGCACGGCCCCCGGGACAGGAGGCGATGAGCAGTTCTTC.

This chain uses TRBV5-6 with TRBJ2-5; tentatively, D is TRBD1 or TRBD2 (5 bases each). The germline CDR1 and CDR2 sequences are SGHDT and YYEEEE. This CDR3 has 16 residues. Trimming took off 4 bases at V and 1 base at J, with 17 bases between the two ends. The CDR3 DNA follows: TGTGCCAGCAGCAAAACCGGGACCGACTCCCAAGAGACCCAGTACTTC. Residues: CASSKTGTDSQETQYF.

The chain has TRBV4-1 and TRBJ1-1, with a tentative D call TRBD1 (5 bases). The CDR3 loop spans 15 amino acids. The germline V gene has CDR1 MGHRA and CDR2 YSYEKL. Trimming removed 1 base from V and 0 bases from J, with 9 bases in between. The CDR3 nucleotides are TGCGCCAGCAGCCAAGTGGGGGTCATGAACACTGAAGCTTTCTTT. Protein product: CASSQVGVMNTEAFF.

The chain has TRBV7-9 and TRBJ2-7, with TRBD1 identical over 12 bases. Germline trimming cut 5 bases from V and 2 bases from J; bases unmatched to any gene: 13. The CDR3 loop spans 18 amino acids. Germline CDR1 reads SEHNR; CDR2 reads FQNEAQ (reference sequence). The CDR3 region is CASSLTGTGGAGAYEQYF. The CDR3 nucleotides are TGTGCCAGCAGCCTAACAGGGACAGGGGGCGCGGGGGCCTACGAGCAGTACTTC.

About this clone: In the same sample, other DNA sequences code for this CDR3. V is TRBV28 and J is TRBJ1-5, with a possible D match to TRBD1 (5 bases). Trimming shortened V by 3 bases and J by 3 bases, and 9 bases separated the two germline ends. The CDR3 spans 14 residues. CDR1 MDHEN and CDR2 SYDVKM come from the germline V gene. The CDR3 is CASSLGGSNQPQHF. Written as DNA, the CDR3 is TGTGCCAGCAGTTTGGGGGGTTCCAATCAGCCCCAGCATTTT.

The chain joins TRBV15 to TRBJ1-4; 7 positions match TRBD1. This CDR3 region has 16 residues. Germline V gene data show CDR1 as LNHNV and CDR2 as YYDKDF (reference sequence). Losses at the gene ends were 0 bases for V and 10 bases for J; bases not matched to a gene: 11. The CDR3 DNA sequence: TGTGCCACCAGCAGAGATAGGGGCAGCTCAGGGGGAAAACTGTTTTTT. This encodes CATSRDRGSSGGKLFF.

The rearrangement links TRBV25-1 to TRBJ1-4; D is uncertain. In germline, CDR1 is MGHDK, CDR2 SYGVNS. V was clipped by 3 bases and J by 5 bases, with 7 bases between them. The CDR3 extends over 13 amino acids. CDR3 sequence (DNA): TGTGCCAGCAGTGACCGGCAGAATGAAAAACTGTTTTTT. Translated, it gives CASSDRQNEKLFF. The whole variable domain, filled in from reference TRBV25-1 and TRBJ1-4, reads EADIYQTPRYLVIGTGKKITLECSQTMGHDKMYWYQQDPGMELHLIHYSYGVNSTEKGDLSSESTVSRIRTEHFPLTLESARPSHTSQYLCASSDRQNEKLFFGSGTQLSVL.

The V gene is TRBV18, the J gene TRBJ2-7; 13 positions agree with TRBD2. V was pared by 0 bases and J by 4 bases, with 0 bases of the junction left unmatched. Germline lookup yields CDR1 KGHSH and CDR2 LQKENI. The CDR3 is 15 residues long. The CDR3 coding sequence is TGTGCCAGCTCACCACCGGGACTAGCGGGATACGAGCAGTACTTC. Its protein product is CASSPPGLAGYEQYF.

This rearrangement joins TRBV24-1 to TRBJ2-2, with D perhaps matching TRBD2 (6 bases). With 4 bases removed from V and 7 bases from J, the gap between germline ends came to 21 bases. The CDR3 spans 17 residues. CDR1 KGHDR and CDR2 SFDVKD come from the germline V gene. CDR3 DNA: TGTGCCACCAGTGACCCTAGTCTCGCAGGAGCGGGCGGGGAGCTGTTTTTT. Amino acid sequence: CATSDPSLAGAGGELFF.

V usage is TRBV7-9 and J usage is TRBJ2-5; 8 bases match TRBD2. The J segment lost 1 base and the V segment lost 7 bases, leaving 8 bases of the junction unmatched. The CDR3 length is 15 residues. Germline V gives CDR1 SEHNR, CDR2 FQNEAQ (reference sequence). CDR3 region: CASTAGAGVQETQYF. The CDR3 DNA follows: TGTGCCAGCACAGCGGGAGCGGGAGTCCAAGAGACCCAGTACTTC.

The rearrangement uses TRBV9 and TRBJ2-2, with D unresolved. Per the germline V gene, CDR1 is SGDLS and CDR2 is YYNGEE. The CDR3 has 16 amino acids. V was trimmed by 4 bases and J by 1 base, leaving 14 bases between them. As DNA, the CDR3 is TGTGCCAGCAGCCCGAACCCAGCCTTGAACACCGGGGAGCTGTTTTTT. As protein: CASSPNPALNTGELFF.

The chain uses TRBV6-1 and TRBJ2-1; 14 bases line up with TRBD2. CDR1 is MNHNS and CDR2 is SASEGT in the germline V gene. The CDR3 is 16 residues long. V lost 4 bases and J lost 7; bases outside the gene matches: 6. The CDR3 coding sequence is TGTGCCAGCAGTGTCACCGGGACTAGCGGGAGAAATGAGCAGTTCTTC. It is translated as CASSVTGTSGRNEQFF.

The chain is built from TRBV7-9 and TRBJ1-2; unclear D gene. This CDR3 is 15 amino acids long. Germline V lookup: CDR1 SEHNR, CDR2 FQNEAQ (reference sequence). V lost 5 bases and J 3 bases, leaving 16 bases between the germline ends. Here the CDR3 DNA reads TGTGCCAGCAGCCGGGTCGCTGGCCGCTACTATGGCTACACCTTC. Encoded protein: CASSRVAGRYYGYTF.

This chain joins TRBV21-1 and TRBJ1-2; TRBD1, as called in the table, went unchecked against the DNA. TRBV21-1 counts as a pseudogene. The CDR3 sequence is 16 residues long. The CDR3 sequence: CASSKAGQTSNYGYTF. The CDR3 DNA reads TGTGCCAGCAGCAAAGCTGGACAGACCTCTAACTATGGCTACACCTTC.

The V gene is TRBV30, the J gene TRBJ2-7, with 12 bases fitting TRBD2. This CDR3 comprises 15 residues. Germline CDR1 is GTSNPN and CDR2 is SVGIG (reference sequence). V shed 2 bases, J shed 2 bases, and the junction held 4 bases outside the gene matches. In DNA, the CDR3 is TGTGCCTGGAGTACGGGACTAGCGGGCCCCTACGAGCAGTACTTC. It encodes CAWSTGLAGPYEQYF.

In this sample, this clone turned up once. CDR3 bases: TGTGCCAGCAACAGCTTCTATGGCTACACCTTC. Translating gives CASNSFYGYTF. This sequence joins TRBV28 and TRBJ1-2; D is unclear. V was cut by 7 bases and J by 4 bases, with 7 bases left in between. The CDR3 has 11 residues. The germline CDR1 and CDR2 sequences are MDHEN and SYDVKM.

CDR3 sequence (DNA): TGTGCCAGCTCACCACGGATTCTGGACTCTGGAAACACCATATATTTT. Its translation is CASSPRILDSGNTIYF. The V call is TRBV18, the J call TRBJ1-3; D uncertain. The CDR3 covers 16 residues. Germline CDR1 reads KGHSH; CDR2 reads LQKENI. V was trimmed by 1 base and J by 0 bases, leaving 10 bases between them.

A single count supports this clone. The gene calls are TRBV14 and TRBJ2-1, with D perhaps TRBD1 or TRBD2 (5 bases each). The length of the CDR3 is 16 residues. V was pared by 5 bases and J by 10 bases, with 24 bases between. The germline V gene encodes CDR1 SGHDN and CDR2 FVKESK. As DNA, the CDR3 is TGTGCCAGCAGCTTTTTTCCTAGCAGTTTGGGGCCGGAGCAGTTCTTC. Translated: CASSFFPSSLGPEQFF.

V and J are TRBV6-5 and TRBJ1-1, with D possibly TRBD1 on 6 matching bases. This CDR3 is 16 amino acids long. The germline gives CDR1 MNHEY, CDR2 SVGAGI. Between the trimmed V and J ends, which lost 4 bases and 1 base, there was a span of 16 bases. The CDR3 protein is CASSSSSGVANTEAFF. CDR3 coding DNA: TGTGCCAGCAGTTCGTCCTCAGGGGTGGCGAACACTGAAGCTTTCTTT.

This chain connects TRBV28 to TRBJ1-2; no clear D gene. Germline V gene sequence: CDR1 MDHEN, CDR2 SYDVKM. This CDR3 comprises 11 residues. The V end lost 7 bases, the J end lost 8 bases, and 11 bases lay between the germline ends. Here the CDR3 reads CASTLNTGYTF. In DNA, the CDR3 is TGTGCCAGCACCCTGAATACCGGCTACACCTTC.

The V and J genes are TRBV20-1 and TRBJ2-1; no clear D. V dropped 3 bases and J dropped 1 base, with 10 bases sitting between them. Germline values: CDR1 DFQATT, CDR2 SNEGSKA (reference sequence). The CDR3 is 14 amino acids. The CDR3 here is CSASFDSSYNEQFF. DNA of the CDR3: TGCAGTGCTAGTTTTGACTCGTCCTACAATGAGCAGTTCTTC.

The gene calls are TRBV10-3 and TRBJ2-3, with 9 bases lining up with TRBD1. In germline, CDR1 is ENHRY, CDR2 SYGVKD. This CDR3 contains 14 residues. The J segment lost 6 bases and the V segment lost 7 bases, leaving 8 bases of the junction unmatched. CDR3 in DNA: TGTGCCATCACCCCGGGACAGGGCAGGGATACGCAGTATTTT. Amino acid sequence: CAITPGQGRDTQYF.

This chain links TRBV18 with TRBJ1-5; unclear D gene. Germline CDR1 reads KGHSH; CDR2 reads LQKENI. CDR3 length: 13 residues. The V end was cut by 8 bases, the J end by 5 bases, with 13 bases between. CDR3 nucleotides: TGTGCCAGCACCGACGGCCTAGATCAGCCCCAGCATTTT. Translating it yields CASTDGLDQPQHF.

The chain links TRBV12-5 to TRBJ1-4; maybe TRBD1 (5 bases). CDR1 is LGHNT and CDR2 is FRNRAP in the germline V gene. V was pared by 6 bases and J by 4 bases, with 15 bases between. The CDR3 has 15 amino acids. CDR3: CASGNRQPNNEKLFF. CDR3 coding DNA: TGTGCTAGTGGCAATCGACAGCCAAATAATGAAAAACTGTTTTTT.

CDR3 nucleotide sequence: TGTGCCAGCAGCTTAGATGGCAATCAGCCCCAGCATTTT. It encodes CASSLDGNQPQHF. This sequence joins TRBV7-2 and TRBJ1-5; D not certain. Between the trimmed V and J ends, which lost 1 base and 2 bases, there was a span of 3 bases. From germline, CDR1 is SGHTA and CDR2 FQGNSA. The CDR3 has 13 amino acids.

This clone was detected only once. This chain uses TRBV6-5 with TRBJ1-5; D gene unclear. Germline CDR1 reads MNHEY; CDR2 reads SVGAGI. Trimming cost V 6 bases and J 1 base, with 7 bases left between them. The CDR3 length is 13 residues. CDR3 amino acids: CASRMGSNQPQHF. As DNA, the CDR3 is TGTGCCAGCAGAATGGGCAGCAATCAGCCCCAGCATTTT.

CDR3 nucleotides: TGTGCCAGCAGCGCGAGGTGGGGAGCCGGGGAGCTGTTTTTT. Residues: CASSARWGAGELFF. The V gene is TRBV9, the J gene TRBJ2-2; a possible D gene is TRBD2 (5 bases). Germline CDR1 SGDLS, CDR2 YYNGEE. This CDR3 region has 14 residues. Trimming removed 3 bases at V and 6 bases at J, with 12 bases between. Based on the CDR3 plus reference TRBV9 and TRBJ2-2, the full variable domain is DSGVTQTPKHLITATGQRVTLRCSPRSGDLSVYWYQQSLDQGLQFLIQYYNGEERAKGNILERFSAQQFPDLHSELNLSSLELGDSALYFCASSARWGAGELFFGEGSRLTVL.

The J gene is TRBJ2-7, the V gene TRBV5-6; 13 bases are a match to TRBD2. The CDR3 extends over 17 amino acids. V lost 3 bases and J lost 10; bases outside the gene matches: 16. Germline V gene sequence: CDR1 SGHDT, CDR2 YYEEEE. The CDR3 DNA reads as TGTGCCAGCAGCTCACTAGCGGGAGGGCGTTCTCCCATGGCCCAGTACTTC. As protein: CASSSLAGGRSPMAQYF.

The CDR3 nucleotides read TGTGCCAGCAGCGTAGAACCTACAGGGAGCTCCTACGAGCAGTACTTC. This encodes CASSVEPTGSSYEQYF. The V gene is TRBV9, the J gene TRBJ2-7; perhaps TRBD1 as D (6 bases). This CDR3 has 16 amino acids. V shed 0 bases and J shed 0 bases, with 13 bases lying between them. CDR1 and CDR2 (germline): SGDLS, YYNGEE.

CDR3 bases: TGTGCCAGCAGTCCGACTAGCAGCGAGAGTGATACGCAGTATTTT. Amino acids: CASSPTSSESDTQYF. The chain uses TRBV28 and TRBJ2-3, with 7 nucleotides matching TRBD2. The CDR3 spans 15 residues. The germline V gene has CDR1 MDHEN and CDR2 SYDVKM. Unmatched junction bases numbered 11, after V lost 5 bases and J lost 6 bases.